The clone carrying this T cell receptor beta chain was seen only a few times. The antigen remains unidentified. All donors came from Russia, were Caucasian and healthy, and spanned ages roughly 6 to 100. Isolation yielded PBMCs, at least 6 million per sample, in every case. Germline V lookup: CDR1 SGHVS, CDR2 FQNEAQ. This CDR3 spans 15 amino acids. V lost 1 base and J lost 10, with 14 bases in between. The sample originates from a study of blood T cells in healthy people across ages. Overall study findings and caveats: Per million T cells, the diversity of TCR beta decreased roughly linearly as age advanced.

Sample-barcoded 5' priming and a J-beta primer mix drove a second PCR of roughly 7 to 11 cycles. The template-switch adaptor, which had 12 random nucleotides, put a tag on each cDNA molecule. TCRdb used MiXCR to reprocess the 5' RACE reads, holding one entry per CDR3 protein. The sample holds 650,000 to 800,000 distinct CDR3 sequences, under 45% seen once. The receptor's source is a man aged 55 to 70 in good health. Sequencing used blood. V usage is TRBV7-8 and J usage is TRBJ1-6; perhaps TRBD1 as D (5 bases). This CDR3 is CASSLGGEIRSPLHF. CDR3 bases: TGTGCCAGCAGCTTAGGAGGGGAGATACGCTCACCCCTCCACTTT.